This T cell receptor beta chain was retrieved from a study of blood T cell repertoires in COVID-19. Study information: From the United States, Italy and Spain came samples of acute and convalescent COVID-19. The cDNA or gDNA used as material had been derived from T cells, B-cell-depleted T cells, or PBMCs.

Per the original methods: From reference gene primer amplification, estimates of nucleated cell counts were derived. Here immunoSEQ multiplex PCR was the method, and the copy in TCRdb shows in-frame clones only, minus some. The DNA gave D and trimming, while V, J and clone size come from that table. The sample has tens of thousands of clones, roughly four fifths seen once; the top ten hold 0.95% to 1.5%. The CDR3 totals 14 residues. V shed 0 bases and J shed 5 bases, with 10 bases lying between them. This clonotype was sampled from a woman aged 80 or over with acute or convalescent COVID-19. The chain is built from TRBV23-1 and TRBJ1-2; D is uncertain. TRBV23-1 is known as an ORF, though its function is uncertain. Sequencing was carried out using peripheral blood. In DNA form, the CDR3 reads TGCGCCAGCAGTCAATCACAAACCGGGTATGGCTACACCTTC. Translating gives CASSQSQTGYGYTF.